The present TCR beta chain was sequenced within a study of blood T cell repertoires in COVID-19. How the authors handled the data: The authors estimated nucleated cell counts from reference gene primer amplification. Sequencing was performed with immunoSEQ multiplex PCR; in TCRdb, only in-frame clones are kept and a portion is missing. That table supplies the V and J calls and clone size; D and trimming were determined from the DNA. The sample lists around 230,000 clones, 80% to 90% occurring once. Looked up from germline, CDR1 is MDHEN and CDR2 is SYDVKM. This CDR3 is 12 amino acids long. The sample was peripheral blood. The rearrangement joins TRBV28 to TRBJ1-1, with D perhaps TRBD1 (5 bases). This clonotype originated in a man in his fifties with COVID-19, enrolled during active disease. The CDR3 nucleotides read TGTGTAGCGCGGGGCGGGAGGAGTGAAGCTTTCTTT. It translates to CVARGGRSEAFF. The full variable domain, rest sourced from reference TRBV28 and TRBJ1-1, is DVKVTQSSRYLVKRTGEKVFLECVQDMDHENMFWYRQDPGLGLRLIYFSYDVKMKEKGDIPEGYSVSREKKERFSLILESASTNQTSMYLCVARGGRSEAFFGQGTRLTVV.